This T cell receptor beta chain was captured by sequencing in a study of blood T cells in healthy people across ages (dated by TCRdb to between 2015 and 2017). Some background on the complete study: Template switching captured roughly one uniquely barcoded TCR beta cDNA molecule per two T cells in model experiments. For two donors (one aged 18 to 30 and one aged 80 or older), the study analyzed two additional independent replicas of 1 million unique cDNA reads from the same blood draw. To avoid experimental bias, donors of different ages were distributed randomly across sequencing lanes. The donors were divided into four age groups: young (average roughly 15 years), middle-aged (under 40), aged (about 56) and long-lived (about 79). To track age-related changes in TCR beta repertoire diversity, the study relied on deep sequencing normalized with unique cDNA molecular identifiers.

Concerning this clonotype itself: What this receptor recognizes is not known. Base quality data are lacking; no much larger clone is found one base away.

The germline V gene supplies CDR1 MNHEY and CDR2 SVGEGT. V is clipped by 2 bases and J by 2 bases, and the sequence between their germline boundaries is 10 bases long. CDR3 length: 14 amino acids, cysteine to phenylalanine. The read is trimmed to its CDR3 DNA, 42 bases read in frame from base 1. The paper's findings and limits, for the study overall: There was a strong correlation between observed TCR beta diversity and the percentage of naive T cells measured by flow cytometry. The CMV infection status of donors was not known, potentially confounding age-related changes in expanded clonotypes. Conclusive comparison of naive and antigen-experienced compartments was prevented by the profiling of bulk unsorted PBMCs. The long-lived group showed more naive CD4+ T cells, fewer expanded clones and increased TCR diversity than the aged group, suggesting age selection. Estimates of total diversity based on one million sequenced T cells were considered lower bounds and underestimates. Observed TCR beta diversity per million T cells fell roughly linearly with age, and a significant reduction was already apparent by age about 43.

The donors were around 39 Caucasian individuals from Russia, aged roughly 6 to 90 years, who were systemically healthy. Each donor gave ten milliliters of peripheral blood, drawn into EDTA-treated Vacutainer tubes. PBMCs were isolated by Ficoll-Paque density-gradient centrifugation, with at least 6.5 million obtained per sample. Trizol reagent was used to extract total RNA from the PBMCs, yielding at least 5.5 micrograms per sample. Naive CD45RAhigh/CD27high T cell percentages were measured by flow cytometry on a PBMC aliquot from every donor. Receptors were amplified or captured by 5' RACE. TCRdb records Illumina HiSeq 2500 as the sequencer. A second about 7 to 12 cycle PCR used a sample-barcoded 5' primer and a J-beta primer mix. Each TCR beta cDNA molecule received a unique molecular identifier from a template-switch 5' adaptor carrying 12 random nucleotides. Each sample yielded at least 3 million CDR3-containing paired-end reads. First-strand cDNA was synthesized from all RNA with the Mint cDNA synthesis kit, primed by a TRBC-specific oligonucleotide. Following uracil-DNA glycosylase treatment, a first 18-cycle PCR with universal primers M1SS and BC2_uni_R was performed on all cDNA. On the authors' methods: For normalization, 1 million high-quality reads were randomly selected from each sample, with every read carrying a distinct molecular identifier. Instead of being binned into consensus sequences, reads with shared molecular identifiers were discarded. MiTCR, set to a Q25 quality threshold and the strictest error-elimination algorithm, was used for CDR3 identification, clonotype clustering and error correction. A nonparametric unseen species model with Euler transformation was used to estimate a lower bound on total TCR beta diversity. The public reads were quality trimmed at Q25 with fastp and then assembled into clones with MiXCR by TCRdb, keeping productive beta chains. When rows share a CDR3 protein, they turn into one entry using the most common DNA and genes. TCRdb, not the authors, supplied the V and J calls. This sample lists under 2 million distinct CDR3 sequences; roughly 32% were detected once. The ten largest clones add up to approximately 10% of the sample.

The sample consisted of blood. The rearrangement combines TRBV6-2 or TRBV6-3 with TRBJ2-7; perhaps TRBD2 is the D gene, with 7 bases matching. The receptor was isolated from a woman under 40 in good health. The CDR3 region: CASSYRGGAYEQYF. The nucleotide sequence is TGTGCCAGCAGTTACAGAGGGGGGGCCTACGAGCAGTACTTC.